The 21 T cell receptor beta chains below come from one sample, sequenced in a study of T cell responses to AZD1222 COVID-19 vaccine. The method was immunoSEQ multiplex PCR; TCRdb's version includes in-frame clones alone and lacks a portion of them. The sample contains 120,000 or so clones, approximately 85% of which appear only once. The specimen was peripheral blood, collected on day 0 of AZD1222 vaccination. The receptors were sampled from an adult in good health.

This chain links TRBV19 with TRBJ2-5, with 16 positions matching TRBD2. The V gene's germline CDR1 is LNHDA and CDR2 SQIVND (reference sequence). J gave up 3 bases and V 5 bases, and 3 bases lay outside the gene matches. This CDR3 has 16 amino acids. The CDR3 bases are TGTGCCAGTAGTCTCGGGACTAGCGGGGGGGAAGAGACCCAGTACTTC. It encodes CASSLGTSGGEETQYF.

This clone was found a few times. The rearrangement uses TRBV3-1 (or the pseudogene TRBV3-2) and TRBJ1-4; weak D call: TRBD1 (6 bases). The CDR3 covers 17 residues. From germline, CDR1 is LGHDT and CDR2 YNNKEL (reference sequence). Trimming took 0 bases from V and 5 from J, leaving 16 bases between them. The CDR3 DNA reads as TGTGCCAGCAGCCAAGAGGGGGGAGGAACAGGGAATGAAAAACTGTTTTTT. It encodes CASSQEGGGTGNEKLFF.

This chain joins TRBV25-1 and TRBJ2-7; the D gene is possibly TRBD2 (6 bases). The CDR3 length is 13 residues. Germline values: CDR1 MGHDK, CDR2 SYGVNS. V lost 4 bases and J lost 4, with 11 bases in between. The CDR3 protein is CASSGGGLYEQYF. CDR3 nucleotide sequence: TGTGCCAGCAGTGGGGGAGGCTTATACGAGCAGTACTTC.

This clone was observed a handful of times. The chain carries TRBV11-2 and TRBJ2-2; 8 bases fit TRBD1. The CDR3 extends over 18 amino acids. Germline-derived CDR1 and CDR2 are SGHAT and FQNNGV. V lost 5 bases to trimming and J lost 0 bases; unmatched junction nucleotides: 11. As DNA, the CDR3 is TGTGCCAGCAGCCCTGGACAGGGCTCCTTCGCGAACACCGGGGAGCTGTTTTTT. Translating gives CASSPGQGSFANTGELFF.

The chain joins TRBV7-9 to TRBJ2-7, with a weak D call TRBD2 (6 bases). CDR1 is SEHNR, CDR2 FQNEAQ, per germline (reference sequence). The CDR3 extends over 14 amino acids. The ends were cut back, 4 bases at V and 3 bases at J, with 13 bases in the middle. DNA for the CDR3: TGTGCCAGCAGCTGGAGGGAGAGAAGCTACGAGCAGTACTTC. It yields the protein CASSWRERSYEQYF.

Details on this clone: Germline and junction disagree at one end, which may indicate a read error. The chain couples TRBV12-5 to TRBJ2-1; no definite D call. The CDR3 sequence is 12 residues long. Germline V gene lookup returns CDR1 LGHNT and CDR2 FRNRAP. The CDR3 coding sequence is TGTGCTAGTGGTCCGACCTGGCATGAGCTGTTCTTC. It translates to CASGPTWHELFF.

J is TRBJ1-5 and V is TRBV15, with 7 bases lining up with TRBD1. V trimming: 3 bases; J trimming: 0 bases; junction bases outside the gene matches: 2. Germline V CDR1 and CDR2: LNHNV, YYDKDF (reference sequence). The CDR3 extends over 15 amino acids. This CDR3 is CATSRGQPSNQPQHF. The CDR3 DNA reads TGTGCCACCAGCAGGGGACAGCCTAGCAATCAGCCCCAGCATTTT.

The chain recombines TRBV18 with TRBJ1-5; no definite D call. The V gene lost 5 bases and the J gene lost 3 bases, with 5 bases spanning the gap. The CDR3 has 12 amino acids. Germline V gene data show CDR1 as KGHSH and CDR2 as LQKENI. CDR3 sequence reads: CASSSHNQPQHF. The DNA of the CDR3 is TGTGCCAGCTCATCCCACAATCAGCCCCAGCATTTT.

This chain uses TRBV7-9 with TRBJ1-1; tentatively, D is TRBD1 (5 bases). This CDR3 comprises 18 residues. V lost 4 bases and J 5 bases, leaving 26 bases between the germline ends. In germline, CDR1 is SEHNR, CDR2 FQNEAQ (reference sequence). DNA for the CDR3: TGTGCCAGCAGCTCAGAAGGGGCAGGTTATTGGGGAACGACTGAAGCTTTCTTT. Encoded protein: CASSSEGAGYWGTTEAFF.

The chain recombines TRBV30 with TRBJ2-4; D ambiguous. The V end was cut by 0 bases, the J end by 0 bases, with 12 bases between. Germline values: CDR1 GTSNPN, CDR2 SVGIG (reference sequence). This CDR3 is built from 16 residues. DNA of the CDR3: TGTGCCTGGAGTGTACCTTCGGCCCTAGCCAAAAACATTCAGTACTTC. It codes for CAWSVPSALAKNIQYF. The full variable domain, in which reference TRBV30 and TRBJ2-4 provide the parts outside the CDR3, is SQTIHQWPATLVQPVGSPLSLECTVEGTSNPNLYWYRQAAGRGLQLLFYSVGIGQISSEVPQNLSASRPQDRQFILSSKKLLLSDSGFYLCAWSVPSALAKNIQYFGAGTRLSVL.

With respect to this clone: Within the sample, other DNA sequences also encode this same CDR3. This chain uses TRBV6-5 with TRBJ1-5; D unclear. The CDR3 totals 14 residues. Looked up from germline, CDR1 is MNHEY and CDR2 is SVGAGI. V was clipped by 2 bases and J by 2 bases, with 7 bases between them. CDR3 protein: CASSYRAGNQPQHF. The CDR3 DNA sequence: TGTGCCAGCAGTTACAGGGCGGGCAATCAGCCCCAGCATTTT.

The rearrangement uses TRBV10-3 and TRBJ2-2; D perhaps matches TRBD1 (5 bases). Germline CDR1 ENHRY, CDR2 SYGVKD. V lost 3 bases and J lost 0, with 11 bases in between. The CDR3 loop spans 16 amino acids. CDR3 coding DNA: TGTGCCATCAGTGAAACGACAGATACGAACACCGGGGAGCTGTTTTTT. It translates to CAISETTDTNTGELFF.

The genes are TRBV27 and TRBJ2-1; no definite D call. V was trimmed by 5 bases and J by 8 bases, leaving 19 bases between them. Germline CDR1 and CDR2: MNHEY and SMNVEV (reference sequence). The CDR3 contains 15 residues. As DNA, the CDR3 is TGTGCCAGCAGTCCACGGACCACGGCCCTGGATGAGCAGTTCTTC. It codes for CASSPRTTALDEQFF.

The V and J genes are TRBV5-6 and TRBJ2-7; TRBD1 or TRBD2 may be the D gene (5 bases each). Trimming removed 4 bases at V and 7 bases at J, with 18 bases between. Germline assignment: CDR1 SGHDT and CDR2 YYEEEE. CDR3 size: 14 residues. CDR3 DNA: TGTGCCAGCAGCCGAGGGACGCCCTTTGGGGAGCAGTACTTC. It codes for CASSRGTPFGEQYF.

The chain links TRBV16 to TRBJ2-1; D is tentatively TRBD1 or TRBD2 (5 bases each). The CDR3 spans 15 residues. V lost 3 bases to trimming and J lost 7 bases, with 16 bases between them. The germline V gene has CDR1 KGHSY and CDR2 FQNENV. CDR3 DNA: TGTGCCAGCAGCCATCCGGAGGCAGGGTGGAATGAGCAGTTCTTC. Translating it yields CASSHPEAGWNEQFF. Full variable domain (missing parts from reference TRBV16 and TRBJ2-1): GEEVAQTPKHLVRGEGQKAKLYCAPIKGHSYVFWYQQVLKNEFKFLISFQNENVFDETGMPKERFSAKCLPNSPCSLEIQATKLEDSAVYFCASSHPEAGWNEQFFGPGTRLTVL.

This clone was observed a few times. The chain links TRBV7-2 to TRBJ1-3; TRBD1 aligns across 7 bases. With V trimmed by 4 bases and J by 0 bases, 3 bases remained unmatched. The length of the CDR3 is 15 residues. Looked up from germline, CDR1 is SGHTA and CDR2 is FQGNSA. This CDR3 is CASSSRDSSGNTIYF. The CDR3 DNA follows: TGTGCCAGCAGCTCAAGGGACAGCTCTGGAAACACCATATATTTT.

This clone was found a few times. This chain joins TRBV4-2 and TRBJ1-3, with D tentatively TRBD1 (5 bases). Germline CDR1 LGHNA, CDR2 YNFKEQ. V lost 0 bases to trimming and J lost 4 bases, with 10 bases between them. This CDR3 region has 15 residues. The CDR3 coding sequence is TGTGCCAGCAGCCAAGATAGAGGGGTAGGAAACACCATATATTTT. This codes for CASSQDRGVGNTIYF.

The rearrangement links TRBV6-2 or TRBV6-3 to TRBJ2-1; the D gene is possibly TRBD1 (6 bases). Germline CDR1 and CDR2: MNHEY and SVGEGT. CDR3 length: 15 residues. Trimming shortened V by 2 bases and J by 4 bases, and 12 bases separated the two germline ends. The CDR3 region is CASSYEGDKYNEQFF. DNA for the CDR3: TGTGCCAGCAGTTACGAGGGGGACAAATACAATGAGCAGTTCTTC.

This chain connects TRBV6-6 to TRBJ1-1; 8 bases fit TRBD1. CDR3 length: 14 residues. V shed 7 bases and J 8 bases; nucleotides not matched to a gene: 12. CDR1 is MNHNY, CDR2 SVGAGI, per germline (reference sequence). CDR3 residues: CASTGTGSSSEAFF. The CDR3 DNA follows: TGTGCCAGCACCGGGACAGGCTCAAGTTCAGAAGCTTTCTTT.

This chain links TRBV1 with TRBJ1-5. TRBV1 is designated a pseudogene. The CDR3 has 19 amino acids. This CDR3 reads CTSSRYDEEGSPHHEPQHF. DNA for the CDR3: TGCACCAGCAGCCGTTACGATGAGGAAGGCTCTCCCCATCATGAGCCCCAGCATTTT.

The chain links TRBV27 to TRBJ1-5; unclear D gene. V was shortened by 3 bases and J by 3 bases, with 9 bases between the two germline ends. Germline V gene sequence: CDR1 MNHEY, CDR2 SMNVEV (reference sequence). There are 14 residues in the CDR3. The CDR3 reads CASSLSRFNQPQHF. CDR3 coding DNA: TGTGCCAGCAGTTTGTCTAGGTTCAATCAGCCCCAGCATTTT.